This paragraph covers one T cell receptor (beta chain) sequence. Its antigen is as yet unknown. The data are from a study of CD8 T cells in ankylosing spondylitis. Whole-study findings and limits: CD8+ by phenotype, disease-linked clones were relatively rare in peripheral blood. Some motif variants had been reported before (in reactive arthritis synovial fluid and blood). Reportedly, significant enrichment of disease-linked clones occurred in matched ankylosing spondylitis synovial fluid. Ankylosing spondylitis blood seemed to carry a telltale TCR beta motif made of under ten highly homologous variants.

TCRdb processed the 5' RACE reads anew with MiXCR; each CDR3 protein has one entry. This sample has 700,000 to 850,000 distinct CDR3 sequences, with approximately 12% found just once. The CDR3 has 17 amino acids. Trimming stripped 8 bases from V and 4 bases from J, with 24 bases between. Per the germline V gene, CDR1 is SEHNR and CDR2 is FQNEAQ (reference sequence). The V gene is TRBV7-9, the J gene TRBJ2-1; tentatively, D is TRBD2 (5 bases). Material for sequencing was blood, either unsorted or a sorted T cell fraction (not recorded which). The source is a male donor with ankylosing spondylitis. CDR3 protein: CASGPLVLFGEYNEQFF. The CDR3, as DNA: TGTGCCAGCGGGCCGCTAGTACTGTTCGGGGAATACAATGAGCAGTTCTTC.